This TCR beta chain was documented in a study of T cell responses to AZD1222 COVID-19 vaccine. From germline, CDR1 is ENHRY and CDR2 SYGVKD. Trimming removed 5 bases at V and 3 bases at J, with 11 bases between. This CDR3 is 14 amino acids long. Sequenced by immunoSEQ multiplex PCR; TCRdb stores in-frame clones only, minus some. The sample has over 110,000 clones, roughly 91% seen once; the top ten hold roughly 5%. The V call is TRBV10-3, the J call TRBJ2-1; D is unclear. The receptor was derived from an adult in good health. Sequenced here: peripheral blood, sampled on day 0 of AZD1222 vaccination. The CDR3 sequence: CAISQGLDYNEQFF. DNA of the CDR3: TGTGCCATCAGTCAAGGGTTAGACTACAATGAGCAGTTCTTC.